A selection of T cell receptor beta chains follows, all from one sample in a study of blood T cell repertoires in COVID-19. Here immunoSEQ multiplex PCR was the method, and the copy in TCRdb shows in-frame clones only, minus some. The sample holds 200,000 to 300,000 clones, over 75% seen once. Sequenced sample: peripheral blood. These receptors came from an elderly woman with acute or convalescent COVID-19. The CDR3 runs from the conserved cysteine through the conserved F or W. D genes are given only for firm matches. Expanded clones are given a class, and other clones once, few, many or no size at all.

cdr3_nt: TGTGCCAGTTACAGGGGGCGTCGTGGAAACACCATATATTTT; cdr3_aa: CASYRGRRGNTIYF; v_call: TRBV28; j_call: TRBJ1-3; d_call: TRBD1; cdr3_length: 14; clone_size: .
cdr3_nt: TGTGCCAGCTCACCCGGGACACACATGAACACTGAAGCTTTCTTT; cdr3_aa: CASSPGTHMNTEAFF; v_call: TRBV18; j_call: TRBJ1-1; d_call: .; cdr3_length: 15; clone_size: .
cdr3_nt: TGCGCCAGCAGCGCCTCAGGGAGCACAGATACGCAGTATTTT; cdr3_aa: CASSASGSTDTQYF; v_call: TRBV5-1; j_call: TRBJ2-3; d_call: .; cdr3_length: 14; clone_size: .
cdr3_nt: TGTGCCAGCGCTTCTTCTGTCGGTGCGCCCCAGCATTTT; cdr3_aa: CASASSVGAPQHF; v_call: TRBV6-5; j_call: TRBJ1-5; d_call: .; cdr3_length: 13; clone_size: few
cdr3_nt: TGTGCCAGCAGCTTAGGAGTCACAGATACGCAGTATTTT; cdr3_aa: CASSLGVTDTQYF; v_call: TRBV7-9; j_call: TRBJ2-3; d_call: .; cdr3_length: 13; clone_size: .
cdr3_nt: TGCGCCAGCAGCACGGACAGGGACAATTCACCCCTCCACTTT; cdr3_aa: CASSTDRDNSPLHF; v_call: TRBV5-1; j_call: TRBJ1-6; d_call: TRBD1; cdr3_length: 14; clone_size: once
cdr3_nt: TGTGCCAGTAGTGGGGGGAGTTCTGGAAACACCATATATTTT; cdr3_aa: CASSGGSSGNTIYF; v_call: TRBV19; j_call: TRBJ1-3; d_call: .; cdr3_length: 14; clone_size: .
cdr3_nt: TGTGCCACCTCAAGGGACTATGAAAAACTGTTTTTT; cdr3_aa: CATSRDYEKLFF; v_call: TRBV15; j_call: TRBJ1-4; d_call: .; cdr3_length: 12; clone_size: .
cdr3_nt: TGTGCCAGCAGCTTCCGGGGGAGCGGCAACAAGAAAAGGTCCGATACGCAGTATTTT; cdr3_aa: CASSFRGSGNKKRSDTQYF; v_call: TRBV7-3; j_call: TRBJ2-3; d_call: .; cdr3_length: 19; clone_size: few
cdr3_nt: TGTGCCAGCAGCCGGATGTGGAGGGAGGATTCACCCCTCCACTTT; cdr3_aa: CASSRMWREDSPLHF; v_call: TRBV3-1/TRBV3-2; j_call: TRBJ1-6; d_call: .; cdr3_length: 15; clone_size: .
cdr3_nt: TGTGCCATCAGTTGGACTAGCGGGTCCTACGAGCAGTACTTC; cdr3_aa: CAISWTSGSYEQYF; v_call: TRBV10-3; j_call: TRBJ2-7; d_call: TRBD2; cdr3_length: 14; clone_size: .
cdr3_nt: TGTGCCAGCAGTTTTGAGGGATCTCCTGGAAACACCATATATTTT; cdr3_aa: CASSFEGSPGNTIYF; v_call: TRBV6-6; j_call: TRBJ1-3; d_call: .; cdr3_length: 15; clone_size: .
cdr3_nt: TGTGCCAGCACTATACTAGCGGATGGGGGCAATGAGCAGTTCTTC; cdr3_aa: CASTILADGGNEQFF; v_call: TRBV6-5; j_call: TRBJ2-1; d_call: TRBD2; cdr3_length: 15; clone_size: .
cdr3_nt: TGTGCCAGCAGCAAGTGGCAGGGAAGCAATCAGCCCCAGCATTTT; cdr3_aa: CASSKWQGSNQPQHF; v_call: TRBV21-1; j_call: TRBJ1-5; d_call: .; cdr3_length: 15; clone_size: .
cdr3_nt: TGCGCCAGCAGCACGGGACAGGGTGCCAAAAACATTCAGTACTTC; cdr3_aa: CASSTGQGAKNIQYF; v_call: TRBV5-1; j_call: TRBJ2-4; d_call: TRBD1; cdr3_length: 15; clone_size: once
cdr3_nt: TGTGCCAGTAGTATAGTGACAGGGATTAATTCACCCCTCCACTTT; cdr3_aa: CASSIVTGINSPLHF; v_call: TRBV19; j_call: TRBJ1-6; d_call: TRBD1; cdr3_length: 15; clone_size: .
cdr3_nt: TGTGCCTGGAGTGTACAGGACAGGGTCTCCTACGAGCAGTACTTC; cdr3_aa: CAWSVQDRVSYEQYF; v_call: TRBV30; j_call: TRBJ2-7; d_call: TRBD1; cdr3_length: 15; clone_size: .
cdr3_nt: TGCGCCAGCAGCCCCAGACAGGGCGCTAACACCGGGGAGCTGTTTTTT; cdr3_aa: CASSPRQGANTGELFF; v_call: TRBV5-1; j_call: TRBJ2-2; d_call: TRBD1; cdr3_length: 16; clone_size: .
cdr3_nt: TGTGCCAGCAGCCCTTTCGTTCGGGACAGGGAGGTCTACACCTTC; cdr3_aa: CASSPFVRDREVYTF; v_call: TRBV5-6; j_call: TRBJ1-2; d_call: TRBD1; cdr3_length: 15; clone_size: .
cdr3_nt: TGTGCCAGCAGTGAGAGGGCGCCGGCTGAAGCTTTCTTT; cdr3_aa: CASSERAPAEAFF; v_call: TRBV2; j_call: TRBJ1-1; d_call: .; cdr3_length: 13; clone_size: .
cdr3_nt: TGCGCCAGCAGCCCCCCATCAGGCCTTGGGTTAGGCTACACCTTC; cdr3_aa: CASSPPSGLGLGYTF; v_call: TRBV4-1; j_call: TRBJ1-2; d_call: .; cdr3_length: 15; clone_size: .
cdr3_nt: TGTGCCATCAGTGCAGGGAAGGAGAACAATCAGCCCCAGCATTTT; cdr3_aa: CAISAGKENNQPQHF; v_call: TRBV10-3; j_call: TRBJ1-5; d_call: .; cdr3_length: 15; clone_size: .
cdr3_nt: TGTGGACTGCGGGCGGAGAGGAATTCACCCCTCCACTTT; cdr3_aa: CGLRAERNSPLHF; v_call: TRBV10-3; j_call: TRBJ1-6; d_call: .; cdr3_length: 13; clone_size: .
cdr3_nt: TGTGCCAGCAGTTCTCCGGGGGACAGGGGTGAAAAACTGTTTTTT; cdr3_aa: CASSSPGDRGEKLFF; v_call: TRBV28; j_call: TRBJ1-4; d_call: TRBD1; cdr3_length: 15; clone_size: .
cdr3_nt: TGTGCCAGCAGCTTGTTAATAATCCTTTCCTACAATGAGCAGTTCTTC; cdr3_aa: CASSLLIILSYNEQFF; v_call: TRBV5-6; j_call: TRBJ2-1; d_call: .; cdr3_length: 16; clone_size: .
cdr3_nt: TGTGCCAGCAGCGTAGAGGCGGCTAACACCGGGGAGCTGTTTTTT; cdr3_aa: CASSVEAANTGELFF; v_call: TRBV9; j_call: TRBJ2-2; d_call: .; cdr3_length: 15; clone_size: .
cdr3_nt: TGTGCCAGTAAAGGGGGGGGCACAAGCAATCAGCCCCAGCATTTT; cdr3_aa: CASKGGGTSNQPQHF; v_call: TRBV19; j_call: TRBJ1-5; d_call: .; cdr3_length: 15; clone_size: .
cdr3_nt: TGTGCCAGCAGCCCGACAGGGGGGTCGGACTATGGCTACACCTTC; cdr3_aa: CASSPTGGSDYGYTF; v_call: TRBV7-3; j_call: TRBJ1-2; d_call: TRBD1; cdr3_length: 15; clone_size: .
cdr3_nt: TGTGCCAGCAGCTTTCGGGGGTCCACTGAAGCTTTCTTT; cdr3_aa: CASSFRGSTEAFF; v_call: TRBV7-8; j_call: TRBJ1-1; d_call: .; cdr3_length: 13; clone_size: .
cdr3_nt: TGTGCCAGCAGGGCCGGGACGGGGGGCTACGAGCAGTACTTC; cdr3_aa: CASRAGTGGYEQYF; v_call: TRBV27; j_call: TRBJ2-7; d_call: TRBD2; cdr3_length: 14; clone_size: .